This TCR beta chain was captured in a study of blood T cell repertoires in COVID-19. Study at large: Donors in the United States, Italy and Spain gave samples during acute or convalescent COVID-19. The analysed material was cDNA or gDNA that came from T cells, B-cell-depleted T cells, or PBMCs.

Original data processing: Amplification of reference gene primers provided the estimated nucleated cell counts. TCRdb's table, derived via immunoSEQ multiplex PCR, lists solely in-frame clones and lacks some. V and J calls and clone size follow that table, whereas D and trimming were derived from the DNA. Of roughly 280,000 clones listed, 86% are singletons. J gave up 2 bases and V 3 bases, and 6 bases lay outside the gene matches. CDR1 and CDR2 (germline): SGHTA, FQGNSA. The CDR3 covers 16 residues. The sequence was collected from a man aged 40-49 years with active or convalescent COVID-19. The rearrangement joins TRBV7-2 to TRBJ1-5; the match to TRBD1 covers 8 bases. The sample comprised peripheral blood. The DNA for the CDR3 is TGTGCCAGCAGCTTCACAGGGGGTTTCGGCAATCAGCCCCAGCATTTT. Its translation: CASSFTGGFGNQPQHF.